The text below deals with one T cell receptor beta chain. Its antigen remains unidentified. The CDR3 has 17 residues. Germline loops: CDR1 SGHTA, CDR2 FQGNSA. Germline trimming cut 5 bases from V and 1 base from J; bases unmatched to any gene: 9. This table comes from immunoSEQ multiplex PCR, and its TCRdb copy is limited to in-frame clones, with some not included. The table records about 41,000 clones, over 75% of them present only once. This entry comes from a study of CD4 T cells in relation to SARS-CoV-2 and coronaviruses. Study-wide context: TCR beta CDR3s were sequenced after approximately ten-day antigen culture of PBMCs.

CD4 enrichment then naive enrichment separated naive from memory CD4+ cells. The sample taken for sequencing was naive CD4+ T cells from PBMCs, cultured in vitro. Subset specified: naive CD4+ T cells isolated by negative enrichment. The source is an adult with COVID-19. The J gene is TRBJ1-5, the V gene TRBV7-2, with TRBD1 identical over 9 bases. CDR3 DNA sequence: TGTGCCAGCAGCCGCTTCCCGGGACAGGGAAGCAATCAGCCCCAGCATTTT. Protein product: CASSRFPGQGSNQPQHF. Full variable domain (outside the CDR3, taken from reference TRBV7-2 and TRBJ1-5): GAGVSQSPSNKVTEKGKDVELRCDPISGHTALYWYRQSLGQGLEFLIYFQGNSAPDKSGLPSDRFSAERTGGSVSTLTIQRTQQEDSAVYLCASSRFPGQGSNQPQHFGDGTRLSIL.